This TCR beta chain was profiled in a study of T cells in Graves' hyperthyroidism and ophthalmopathy. General observations from the study: Prediction of ophthalmopathy progression came a median around 6.5 months pre-onset.

This clonotype was detected a few times. Its specificity is unknown. CDR3 size: 13 residues. Trimming left V 1 base short and J 7 bases short, with 7 bases between. The PBMCs studied were ones that came from 9 to 10 ml fresh peripheral blood. TCR beta CDR3 region amplification was performed from RNA transcripts. HTBI primers were the set used in a first-round RT-PCR of the TCR CDR3. TCRdb reprocessed the multiplex PCR reads with MiXCR, giving one entry per CDR3 protein. The sample contains roughly 840,000 distinct CDR3 sequences, roughly 37% of which appear only once. The chain carries TRBV12-3 or TRBV12-4 and TRBJ1-4; D uncertain. The sequencing input was blood. This receptor was identified in a man aged 18 to 29 with Graves' hyperthyroidism. CDR3 sequence: CASSLETREKLFF. CDR3 nucleotides: TGTGCCAGCAGTTTAGAGACGCGTGAAAAACTGTTTTTT.